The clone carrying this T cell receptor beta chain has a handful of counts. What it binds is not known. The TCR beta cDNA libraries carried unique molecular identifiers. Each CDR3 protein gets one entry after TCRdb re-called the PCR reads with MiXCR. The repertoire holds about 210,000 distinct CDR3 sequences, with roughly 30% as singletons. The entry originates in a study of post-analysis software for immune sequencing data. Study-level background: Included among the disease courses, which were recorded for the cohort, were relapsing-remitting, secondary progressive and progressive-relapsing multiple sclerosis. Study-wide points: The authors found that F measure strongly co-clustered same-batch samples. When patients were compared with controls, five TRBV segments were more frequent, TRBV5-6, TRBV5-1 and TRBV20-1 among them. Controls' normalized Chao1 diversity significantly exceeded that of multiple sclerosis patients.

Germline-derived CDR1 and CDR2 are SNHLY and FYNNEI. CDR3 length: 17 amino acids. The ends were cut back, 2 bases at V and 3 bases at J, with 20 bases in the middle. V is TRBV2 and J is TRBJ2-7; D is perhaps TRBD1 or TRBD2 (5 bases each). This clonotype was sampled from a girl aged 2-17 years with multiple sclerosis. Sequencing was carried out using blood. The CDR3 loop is CASSEYSAAGTGYEQYF. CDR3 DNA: TGTGCCAGCAGTGAATACAGCGCGGCAGGGACGGGCTACGAGCAGTACTTC.